Below, 10 T cell receptor beta chains from the same sample are listed, as sequenced in a study of T cell changes during pregnancy in multiple sclerosis. Libraries were prepared by immunoSEQ multiplex PCR; TCRdb keeps only in-frame clonotypes and omits some of them. Found here are roughly 38,000 clones, about 90% of them singletons; the top ten hold under 30%. Sequences were derived from CD8+ T cells from peripheral blood mononuclear cells, sampled before pregnancy. The receptors here all came from a female donor with multiple sclerosis, enrolled in a pregnancy study.

The chain employs TRBV6-5 and TRBJ1-2; D is unresolved. The CDR3 covers 14 residues. The germline V gene has CDR1 MNHEY and CDR2 SVGAGI. The V end was cut by 7 bases, the J end by 2 bases, with 14 bases between. In DNA, the CDR3 is TGTGCCAGCACTAAGCGTCCGGGGAACTATGGCTACACCTTC. Its translation: CASTKRPGNYGYTF.

The CDR3 DNA sequence: TGTGCCTGGAGTCGGACAGTCAATCAGCCCCAGCATTTT. Residues: CAWSRTVNQPQHF. The chain joins TRBV30 to TRBJ1-5, with a possible D match to TRBD1 (6 bases). Germline V gene data show CDR1 as GTSNPN and CDR2 as SVGIG (reference sequence). This CDR3 is built from 13 residues. V lost 2 bases and J lost 3, with 8 bases in between.

The chain recombines TRBV21-1 with TRBJ2-1; the DNA was not used to check the table's D call, TRBD1. TRBV21-1 is classified as a pseudogene. CDR3 length: 19 amino acids. CDR3 sequence (DNA): TGTGCCAGCAGCGGCCGGGACACCATCACCCCGCGCTCCTACAATGAGCAGTTCTTC. This sequence encodes CASSGRDTITPRSYNEQFF.

In this sample, this clone turned up a few times. The rearrangement uses TRBV19 and TRBJ2-1; 8 nucleotides align to TRBD2. Germline V gives CDR1 LNHDA, CDR2 SQIVND (reference sequence). CDR3 length equals 14 residues. The V gene end was trimmed by 3 bases and the J gene end by 7 bases; junction bases not matched to a gene: 5. Here the CDR3 reads CASSMTSASNEQFF. CDR3 bases: TGTGCCAGTAGTATGACTAGCGCCAGTAATGAGCAGTTCTTC. The full variable domain, completed using reference TRBV19 and TRBJ2-1, is DGGITQSPKYLFRKEGQNVTLSCEQNLNHDAMYWYRQDPGQGLRLIYYSQIVNDFQKGDIAEGYSVSREKKESFPLTVTSAQKNPTAFYLCASSMTSASNEQFFGPGTRLTVL.

This clone was picked up a small number of times. The J gene is TRBJ1-1, the V gene TRBV2; 7 bases map to TRBD1. The length of the CDR3 is 13 residues. The V gene's germline CDR1 is SNHLY and CDR2 FYNNEI. V lost 6 bases to trimming and J lost 4 bases; unmatched junction nucleotides: 5. The CDR3 loop is CASRQDRPTEAFF. The CDR3 DNA follows: TGTGCCAGCAGGCAGGACAGGCCCACTGAAGCTTTCTTT.

The CDR3 DNA reads TGTGCCAGCACCCCCGGGACTAGCTCGCGCGAGCAGTACTTC. Translation: CASTPGTSSREQYF. The chain has TRBV6-6 and TRBJ2-7, with 9 bases identical to TRBD2. The CDR3 sequence is 14 residues long. Germline V CDR1 and CDR2: MNHNY, SVGAGI (reference sequence). V lost 7 bases to trimming and J lost 6 bases; unmatched junction nucleotides: 10.

The CDR3 loop reads CASSYRTSGYQGELFF. In nucleotides, the CDR3 is TGCGCCAGCAGCTACCGGACTAGCGGCTACCAGGGGGAGCTGTTTTTT. The chain joins TRBV5-1 to TRBJ2-2; 10 bases fit TRBD2. The CDR3 sequence is 16 residues long. Germline CDR1 and CDR2: SGHRS and YFSETQ. Losses at the gene ends were 3 bases for V and 8 bases for J; bases not matched to a gene: 10.

The rearrangement uses TRBV6-1 and TRBJ2-2; D is unclear. The germline V gene encodes CDR1 MNHNS and CDR2 SASEGT. Trimming removed 4 bases from V and 4 bases from J, with 7 bases in between. This CDR3 has 13 residues. The CDR3 spells CASSATVTGELFF. As DNA, the CDR3 is TGTGCCAGCAGTGCAACGGTCACCGGGGAGCTGTTTTTT.

The gene calls are TRBV11-2 and TRBJ2-7; possibly TRBD2 for D (6 bases). The CDR3 spans 17 residues. Germline values: CDR1 SGHAT, CDR2 FQNNGV. Trimming took off 0 bases at V and 4 bases at J, with 19 bases between the two ends. The CDR3: CASSLDETWGEAYEQYF. For the CDR3, the DNA is TGTGCCAGCAGCTTAGACGAAACATGGGGGGAGGCTTACGAGCAGTACTTC.

The chain combines TRBV9 with TRBJ2-3; possibly TRBD2 for D (6 bases). The length of the CDR3 is 16 residues. Trimming took 3 bases from V and 3 from J, leaving 17 bases between them. Germline CDR1 reads SGDLS; CDR2 reads YYNGEE. The DNA for the CDR3 is TGTGCCAGCAGCGGGCGGGGAGAAGGCGGGACAGATACGCAGTATTTT. It is translated as CASSGRGEGGTDTQYF.